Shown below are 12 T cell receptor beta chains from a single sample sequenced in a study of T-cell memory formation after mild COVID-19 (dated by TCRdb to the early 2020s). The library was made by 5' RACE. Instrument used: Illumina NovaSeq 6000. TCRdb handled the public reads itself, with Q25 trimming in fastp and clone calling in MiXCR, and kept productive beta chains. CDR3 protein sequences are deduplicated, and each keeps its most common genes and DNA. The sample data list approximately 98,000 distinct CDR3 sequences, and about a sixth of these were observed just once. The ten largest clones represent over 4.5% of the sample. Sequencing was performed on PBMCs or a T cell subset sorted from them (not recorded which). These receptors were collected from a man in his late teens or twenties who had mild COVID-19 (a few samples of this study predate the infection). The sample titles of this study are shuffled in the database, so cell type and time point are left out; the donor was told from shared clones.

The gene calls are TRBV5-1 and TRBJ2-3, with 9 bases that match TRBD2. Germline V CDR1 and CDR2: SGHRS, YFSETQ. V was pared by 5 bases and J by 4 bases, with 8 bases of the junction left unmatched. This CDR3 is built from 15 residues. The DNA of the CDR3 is TGCGCCAGCAGGACCAGCGGGGGGCGGGCAGATACGCAGTATTTT. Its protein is CASRTSGGRADTQYF.

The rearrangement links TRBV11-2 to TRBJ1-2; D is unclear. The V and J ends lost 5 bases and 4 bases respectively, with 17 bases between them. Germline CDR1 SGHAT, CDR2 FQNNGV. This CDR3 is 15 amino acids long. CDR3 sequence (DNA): TGTGCCAGCAGCCACCCGGGCGGGGTGGGCTATGGCTACACCTTC. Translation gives CASSHPGGVGYGYTF.

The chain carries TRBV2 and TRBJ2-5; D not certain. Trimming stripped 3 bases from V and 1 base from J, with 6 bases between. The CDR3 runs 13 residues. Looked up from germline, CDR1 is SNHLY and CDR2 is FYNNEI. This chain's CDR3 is CASSEELQETQYF. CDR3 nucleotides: TGTGCCAGCAGTGAGGAGCTCCAAGAGACCCAGTACTTC.

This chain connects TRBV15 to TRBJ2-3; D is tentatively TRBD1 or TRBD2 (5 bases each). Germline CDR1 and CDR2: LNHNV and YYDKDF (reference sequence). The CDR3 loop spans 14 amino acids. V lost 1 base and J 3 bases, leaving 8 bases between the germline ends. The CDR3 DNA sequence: TGTGCCACCAGCAGAGGGGGGTCAACAGATACGCAGTATTTT. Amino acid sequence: CATSRGGSTDTQYF. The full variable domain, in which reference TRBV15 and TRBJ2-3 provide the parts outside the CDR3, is DAMVIQNPRYQVTQFGKPVTLSCSQTLNHNVMYWYQQKSSQAPKLLFHYYDKDFNNEADTPDNFQSRRPNTSFCFLDIRSPGLGDTAMYLCATSRGGSTDTQYFGPGTRLTVL.

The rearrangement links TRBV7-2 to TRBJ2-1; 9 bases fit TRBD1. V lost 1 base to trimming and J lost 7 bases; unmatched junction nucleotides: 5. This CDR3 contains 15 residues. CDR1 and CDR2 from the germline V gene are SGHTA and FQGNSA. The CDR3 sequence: CASSLGDRGGNEQFF. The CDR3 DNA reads TGTGCCAGCAGCTTAGGAGACAGGGGGGGAAATGAGCAGTTCTTC.

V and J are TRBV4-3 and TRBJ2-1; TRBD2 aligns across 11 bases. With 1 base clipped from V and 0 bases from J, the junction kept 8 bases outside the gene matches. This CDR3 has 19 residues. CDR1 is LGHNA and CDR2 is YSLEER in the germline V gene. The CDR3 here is CASSQGLAGGPFSYNEQFF. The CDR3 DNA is TGCGCCAGCAGCCAAGGGCTAGCGGGGGGTCCTTTCTCCTACAATGAGCAGTTCTTC.

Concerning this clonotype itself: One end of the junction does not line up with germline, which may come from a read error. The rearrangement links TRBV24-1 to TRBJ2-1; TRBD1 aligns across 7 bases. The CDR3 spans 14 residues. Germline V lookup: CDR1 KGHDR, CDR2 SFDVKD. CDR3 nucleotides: TGTGCCACCAGTCGGGCAGGGGGATACAGTGAGCAGTTCTTC. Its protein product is CATSRAGGYSEQFF.

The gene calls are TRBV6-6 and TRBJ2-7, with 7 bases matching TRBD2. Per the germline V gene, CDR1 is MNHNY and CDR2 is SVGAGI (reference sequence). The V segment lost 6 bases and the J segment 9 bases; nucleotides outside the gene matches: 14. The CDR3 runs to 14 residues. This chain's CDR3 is CASRPRGDLRGQYV. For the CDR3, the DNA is TGTGCCAGCAGGCCCCGGGGGGACCTACGAGGGCAGTACGTC.

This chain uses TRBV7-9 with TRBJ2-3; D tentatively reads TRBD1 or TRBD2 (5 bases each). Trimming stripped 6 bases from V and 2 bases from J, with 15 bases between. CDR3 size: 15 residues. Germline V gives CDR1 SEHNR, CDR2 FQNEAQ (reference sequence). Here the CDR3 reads CASRFGASSTDTQYF. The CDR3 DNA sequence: TGTGCCAGCAGATTCGGGGCTAGCTCCACAGATACGCAGTATTTT.

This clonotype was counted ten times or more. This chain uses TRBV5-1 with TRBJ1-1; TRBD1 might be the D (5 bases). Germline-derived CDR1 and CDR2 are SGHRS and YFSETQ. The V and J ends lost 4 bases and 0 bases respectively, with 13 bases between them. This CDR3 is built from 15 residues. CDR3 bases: TGCGCCAGCAGCCCTTTGACAGCCTTGAACACTGAAGCTTTCTTT. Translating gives CASSPLTALNTEAFF.

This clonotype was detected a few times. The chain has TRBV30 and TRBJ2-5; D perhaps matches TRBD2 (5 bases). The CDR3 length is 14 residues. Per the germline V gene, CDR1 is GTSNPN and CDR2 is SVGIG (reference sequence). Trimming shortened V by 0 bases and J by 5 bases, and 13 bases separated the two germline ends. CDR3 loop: CAWSVRGGLETQYF. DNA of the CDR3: TGTGCCTGGAGTGTCCGGGGTGGGTTGGAGACCCAGTACTTC.

CDR3 sequence: CASSYSGQFYNSPLHF. The CDR3 DNA reads as TGTGCCAGCAGTTACTCCGGGCAGTTCTATAATTCACCCCTCCACTTT. The chain couples TRBV6-6 to TRBJ1-6; D not resolved. The CDR3 has 16 residues. V was shortened by 0 bases and J by 3 bases, with 9 bases between the two germline ends. CDR1 and CDR2 (germline): MNHNY, SVGAGI (reference sequence).